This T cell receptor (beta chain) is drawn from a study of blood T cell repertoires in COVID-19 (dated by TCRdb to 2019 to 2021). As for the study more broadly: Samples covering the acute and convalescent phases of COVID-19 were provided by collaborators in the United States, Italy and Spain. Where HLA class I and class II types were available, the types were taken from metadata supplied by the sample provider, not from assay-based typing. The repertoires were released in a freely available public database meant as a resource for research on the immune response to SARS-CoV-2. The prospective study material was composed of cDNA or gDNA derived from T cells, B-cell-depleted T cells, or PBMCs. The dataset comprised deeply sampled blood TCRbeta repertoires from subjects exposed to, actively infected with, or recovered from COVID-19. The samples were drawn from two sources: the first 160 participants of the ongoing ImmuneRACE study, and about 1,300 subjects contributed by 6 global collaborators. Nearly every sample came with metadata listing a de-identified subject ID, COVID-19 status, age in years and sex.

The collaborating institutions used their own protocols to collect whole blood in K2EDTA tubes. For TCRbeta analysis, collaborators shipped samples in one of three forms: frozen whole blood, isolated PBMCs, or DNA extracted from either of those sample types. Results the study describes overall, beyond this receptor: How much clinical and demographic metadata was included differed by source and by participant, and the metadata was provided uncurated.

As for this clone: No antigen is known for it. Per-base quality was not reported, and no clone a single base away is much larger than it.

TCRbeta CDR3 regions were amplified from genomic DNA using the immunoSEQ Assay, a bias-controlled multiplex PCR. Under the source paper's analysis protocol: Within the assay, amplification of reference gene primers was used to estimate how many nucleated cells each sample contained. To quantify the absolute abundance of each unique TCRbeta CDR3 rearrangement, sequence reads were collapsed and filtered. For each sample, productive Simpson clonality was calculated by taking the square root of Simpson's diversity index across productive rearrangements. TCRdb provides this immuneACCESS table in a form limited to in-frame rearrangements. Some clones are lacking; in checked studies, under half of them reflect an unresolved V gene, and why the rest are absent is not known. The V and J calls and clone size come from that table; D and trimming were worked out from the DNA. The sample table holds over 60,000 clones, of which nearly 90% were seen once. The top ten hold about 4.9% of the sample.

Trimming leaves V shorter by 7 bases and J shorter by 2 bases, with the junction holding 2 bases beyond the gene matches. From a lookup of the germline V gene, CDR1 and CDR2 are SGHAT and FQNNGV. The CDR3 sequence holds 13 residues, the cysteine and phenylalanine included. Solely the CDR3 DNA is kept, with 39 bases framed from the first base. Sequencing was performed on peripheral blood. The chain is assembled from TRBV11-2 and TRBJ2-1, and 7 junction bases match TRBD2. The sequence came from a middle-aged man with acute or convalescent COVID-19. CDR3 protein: CASTLAAYNEQFF. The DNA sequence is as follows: TGTGCCAGCACCCTAGCGGCCTACAATGAGCAGTTCTTC.